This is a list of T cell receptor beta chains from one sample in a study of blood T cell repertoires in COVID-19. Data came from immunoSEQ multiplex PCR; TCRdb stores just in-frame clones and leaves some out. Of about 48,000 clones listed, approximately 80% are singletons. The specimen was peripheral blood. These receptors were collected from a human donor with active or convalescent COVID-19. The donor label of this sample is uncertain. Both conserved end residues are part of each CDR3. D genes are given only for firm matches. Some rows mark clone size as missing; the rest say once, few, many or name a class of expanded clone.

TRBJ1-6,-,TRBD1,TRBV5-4,TGTGCCAGCAGCTTGGGACAGGGGGACAGTTCACCCCTCCACTTT,CASSLGQGDSSPLHF
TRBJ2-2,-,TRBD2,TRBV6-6,TGTGCCAGCAGTTCGAAAGCGGGAGGGCCTACCGGGGAGCTGTTTTTT,CASSSKAGGPTGELFF
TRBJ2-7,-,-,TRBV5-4,TGTGCCAGCAGCTCTGGCAGGGAAGACGAGCAGTACTTC,CASSSGREDEQYF
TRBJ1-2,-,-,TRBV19,TGTGCCAGTAGGGGGGGATTCAACTATGGCTACACCTTC,CASRGGFNYGYTF
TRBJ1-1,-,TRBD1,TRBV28,TGTGCCAGCAGTCCCACAGGGGGGCAGGCGAACACTGAAGCTTTCTTT,CASSPTGGQANTEAFF
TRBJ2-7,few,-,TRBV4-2,TGTGCCAGCAGCCAAGAGGCGGTAGCGTACGAGCAGTACTTC,CASSQEAVAYEQYF
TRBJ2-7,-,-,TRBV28,TGTGCCAGCACATCCCCGAGCGAGCAGTACTTC,CASTSPSEQYF
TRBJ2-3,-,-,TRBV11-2,TGTGCCAGCAGGGAAGGTGACTTGAGCACAGATACGCAGTATTTT,CASREGDLSTDTQYF
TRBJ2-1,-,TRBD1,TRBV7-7,TGTGCCAGCAGCCCTAGACAGGGGGAGGGTGAGCAGTTCTTC,CASSPRQGEGEQFF
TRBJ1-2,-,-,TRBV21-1,TGTGCCAGCAGCGGGGACAGGGCCTATGGCTACACCTTC,CASSGDRAYGYTF
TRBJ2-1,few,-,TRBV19,TGTGCCAGTAGTATAGCCGGGAATGAGCAGTTCTTC,CASSIAGNEQFF
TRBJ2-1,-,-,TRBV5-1,TGCGCCAGCAGCTCACAGGGTAATCATCAGTTCTTC,CASSSQGNHQFF
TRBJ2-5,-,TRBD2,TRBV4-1,TGCGCCAGCAGCCTAGGGAGGACTAGCGGGTTCCAAGAGACCCAGTACTTC,CASSLGRTSGFQETQYF
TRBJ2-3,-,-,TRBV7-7,TGTGCCAGCAGCTTAGCTCTCTCCACAGATACGCAGTATTTT,CASSLALSTDTQYF
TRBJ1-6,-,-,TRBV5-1,TGCGCCAGCAGCTACGCAGGGAGCCAGGGGAATTCACCCCTCCACTTT,CASSYAGSQGNSPLHF
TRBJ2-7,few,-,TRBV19,TGTGCCAGTTCTCAGGGTAGAGGCTACGAGCAGTACTTC,CASSQGRGYEQYF
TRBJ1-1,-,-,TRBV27,TGTGCCAGCAGTTTATCCCAAAGGGGGTGGACTGAAGCTTTCTTT,CASSLSQRGWTEAFF
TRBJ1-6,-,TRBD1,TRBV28,TGTGCCAGCACTCCTGGGACAGGGACTTCACCCCTCCACTTT,CASTPGTGTSPLHF
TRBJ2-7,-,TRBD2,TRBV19,TGTGCCAGTAGTATAGGACTTGGACTAGCGGGCGAGCAGTACTTC,CASSIGLGLAGEQYF
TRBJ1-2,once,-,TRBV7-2,TGTGCCAGCAACCCCAAGGGTACAGGGACCCTCTATGGCTACACCTTC,CASNPKGTGTLYGYTF
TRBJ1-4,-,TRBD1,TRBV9,TGTGCCAGCAGCGTAGCAGGGGGCGTTGAAAAACTGTTTTTT,CASSVAGGVEKLFF
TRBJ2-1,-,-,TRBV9,TGTGCCAGCAGCGTAAGGGGATCCTTCAATGAGCAGTTCTTC,CASSVRGSFNEQFF
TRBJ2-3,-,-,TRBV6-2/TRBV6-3,TGTGCCAGCAGTTACTCTGGAGGCACAGATACGCAGTATTTT,CASSYSGGTDTQYF
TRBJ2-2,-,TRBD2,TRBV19,TGTGCCAGTAGTTACGGGACTAGCGGGGGGAACACCGGGGAGCTGTTTTTT,CASSYGTSGGNTGELFF